The T cell receptor (beta chain) under discussion was sequenced for a study of blood T cell repertoires in COVID-19. About the study: Sources were T cells, B-cell-depleted T cells, or PBMCs; the material itself was cDNA or gDNA.

The germline CDR1 and CDR2 sequences are SGHRS and YFSETQ. V shed 4 bases and J shed 1 base, with 15 bases lying between them. The CDR3 sequence is 15 residues long. Methods used by the authors: The assay estimated nucleated cells by amplifying reference gene primers. Sequencing was performed with immunoSEQ multiplex PCR; in TCRdb, only in-frame clones are kept and a portion is missing. V, J and clone size are those of that table, while D and trimming were read from the DNA. Counted here are tens of thousands of clones, under 95% occurring once; the ten biggest clones make up less than 2%. The receptor was derived from a human donor in a cohort sampled during active COVID-19. Sample: peripheral blood. The rearrangement uses TRBV5-1 and TRBJ2-7, with a possible D match to TRBD1 (6 bases). As DNA, the CDR3 is TGCGCCAGCAGCGAGGATGGACAGTCATCCTACGAGCAGTACTTC. Its protein product is CASSEDGQSSYEQYF.